Sequencing of this TCR beta chain was carried out in a study of blood T cell repertoires in COVID-19. Generated by immunoSEQ multiplex PCR, the TCRdb table keeps only in-frame clones and is missing some. The sample records about 140,000 clones, 75% to 85% being singletons. The CDR3 is 16 amino acids. Germline CDR1 SGHRS, CDR2 YFSETQ. Trimming pared 2 bases from V and 6 bases from J, leaving 21 bases between. The sample consisted of peripheral blood. The sequence was collected from a woman of 80 years or more with active or convalescent COVID-19. The rearrangement links TRBV5-1 to TRBJ2-7; D might be TRBD2 (6 bases). In DNA form, the CDR3 reads TGCGCCAGCAGCTTAGGGGTCGGGCTAGCGAAAGGCGAGCAGTACTTC. This gives the protein CASSLGVGLAKGEQYF.